Given below is one T cell receptor beta chain in context. Antigen unknown. The PCR used 60 Vbeta and 13 Jbeta primers. The method was immunoSEQ multiplex PCR; TCRdb's version includes in-frame clones alone and lacks a portion of them. The repertoire includes about 160,000 clones, around 80% of them detected once, and around 1.4% sits in the top ten. The CDR3 covers 16 residues. Looked up from germline, CDR1 is SGDLS and CDR2 is YYNGEE. After removal of 3 bases from V and 3 bases from J, the junction contained 5 bases not matched to a gene. The sample comes from a study of cytomegalovirus exposure and HLA in healthy donors. General study points: The study listed 150 to 200 cytomegalovirus-associated TCR beta chains. A later analysis found common viral pathogens apparently linked to several of the most significant clusters. For TCR beta chains, V- and J-gene trimming was later linked to a missense DCLRE1C variant.

The sample consisted of PBMCs. This sequence was found in a male donor in good health and CMV-seronegative. This rearrangement joins TRBV9 to TRBJ2-6; 8 bases agree with TRBD1. The CDR3: CASSGTGLGGANVLTF. CDR3 sequence (DNA): TGTGCCAGCAGCGGGACAGGGCTGGGTGGGGCCAACGTCCTGACTTTC.